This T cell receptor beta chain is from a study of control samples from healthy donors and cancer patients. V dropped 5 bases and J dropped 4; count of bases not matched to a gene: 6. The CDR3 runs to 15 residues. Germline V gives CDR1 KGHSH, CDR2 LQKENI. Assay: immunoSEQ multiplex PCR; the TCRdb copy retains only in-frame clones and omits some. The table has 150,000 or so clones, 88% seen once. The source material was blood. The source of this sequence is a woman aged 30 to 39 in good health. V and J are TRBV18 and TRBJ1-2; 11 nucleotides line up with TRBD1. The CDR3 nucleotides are TGTGCCAGCTCAGTAGGACAGGGGGCTGCCTATGGCTACACCTTC. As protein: CASSVGQGAAYGYTF. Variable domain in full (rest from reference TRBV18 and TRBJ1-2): NAGVMQNPRHLVRRRGQEARLRCSPMKGHSHVYWYRQLPEEGLKFMVYLQKENIIDESGMPKERFSAEFPKEGPSILRIQQVVRGDSAAYFCASSVGQGAAYGYTFGSGTRLTVV.